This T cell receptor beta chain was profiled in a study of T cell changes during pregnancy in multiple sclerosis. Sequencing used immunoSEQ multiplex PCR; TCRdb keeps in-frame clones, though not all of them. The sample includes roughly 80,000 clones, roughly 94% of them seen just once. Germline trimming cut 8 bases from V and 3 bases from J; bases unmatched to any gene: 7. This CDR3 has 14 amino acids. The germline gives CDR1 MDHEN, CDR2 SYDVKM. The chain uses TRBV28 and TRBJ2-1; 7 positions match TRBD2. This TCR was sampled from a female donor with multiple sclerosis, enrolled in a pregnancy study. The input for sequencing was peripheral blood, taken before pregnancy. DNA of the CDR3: TGTGCCAGCCACGGGAGGCCGGGCTACAATGAGCAGTTCTTC. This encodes CASHGRPGYNEQFF.